This is a list of T cell receptor beta chains from one sample in a study of shared clonotypes between healthy human individuals. Libraries were prepared by immunoSEQ multiplex PCR; TCRdb keeps only in-frame clonotypes and omits some of them. The sample has about 980,000 clones, less than 85% seen once. The sequencing sample was made of memory CD4+ T cells sorted from blood. These receptors all come from a man aged 18-30 years in good health. Both conserved end residues are part of each CDR3. A D gene is named only where the DNA matches it firmly. The size entry is marked missing in some rows and otherwise reads once, few, many or a size class.

>TRBV4-3|15|TRBJ2-5|-|-
CASSQDSSARETQYF
TGCGCCAGCAGCCAAGATTCCAGCGCTCGGGAGACCCAGTACTTC
>TRBV4-1|18|TRBJ2-1|TRBD2|-
CASSQVSSGGATGNEQFF
TGCGCCAGCAGCCAAGTGTCTAGCGGGGGGGCAACGGGGAATGAGCAGTTCTTC
>TRBV10-3|14|TRBJ2-7|TRBD2|-
CAINIAGGHYEQYF
TGTGCCATAAACATAGCGGGGGGCCACTACGAGCAGTACTTC
>TRBV7-8|16|TRBJ1-3|-|-
CASSLRTKGSGNTIYF
TGTGCCAGCAGCTTAAGGACTAAAGGCTCTGGAAACACCATATATTTT
>TRBV28|13|TRBJ2-7|TRBD1|-
CATWTGGTYEQYF
TGTGCCACCTGGACAGGGGGGACCTACGAGCAGTACTTC
>TRBV11-2|12|TRBJ1-1|-|-
CASSTDGPEAFF
TGTGCCAGCAGCACGGACGGACCCGAAGCTTTCTTT
>TRBV7-2|14|TRBJ2-7|-|-
CASSLRAGTLEQYF
TGTGCCAGCAGCTTACGGGCAGGTACTCTCGAGCAGTACTTC
>TRBV5-6|12|TRBJ1-2|-|-
CASSLGTLGYTF
TGTGCCAGCAGCTTGGGGACACTTGGCTACACCTTC
>TRBV29-1|14|TRBJ2-4|-|-
CSVEDAGRKNIQYF
TGCAGCGTTGAAGACGCGGGACGCAAAAACATTCAGTACTTC
>TRBV6-1|16|TRBJ1-1|-|many
CASSEVFLGRNTEAFF
TGTGCCAGCAGTGAAGTCTTTTTAGGACGGAACACTGAAGCTTTCTTT
>TRBV28|14|TRBJ2-7|TRBD1|-
CASEPGQGTYEQYF
TGTGCCAGCGAGCCGGGACAGGGGACCTACGAGCAGTACTTC
>TRBV4-2|16|TRBJ1-6|-|-
CASSQEVGNMNSPLHF
TGTGCCAGCAGCCAAGAAGTGGGGAATATGAATTCACCCCTCCACTTT
>TRBV9|15|TRBJ2-5|-|-
CASSRLGAVSETQYF
TGTGCCAGCAGCCGGCTGGGGGCCGTCTCCGAGACCCAGTACTTC
>TRBV2|18|TRBJ1-2|TRBD1|-
CASSPRTGQGVFDYGYTF
TGTGCCAGCAGCCCCAGGACCGGACAGGGGGTATTTGACTATGGCTACACCTTC
>TRBV7-2|15|TRBJ2-7|-|-
CASSLDRGELYEQYF
TGTGCCAGCAGCCTAGACCGTGGGGAACTCTACGAGCAGTACTTC
>TRBV6-6|12|TRBJ1-1|-|-
CASSYWSTEAFF
TGTGCCAGCAGTTACTGGTCCACTGAAGCTTTCTTT
>TRBV5-1|17|TRBJ1-1|TRBD1|once
CAIRGQWAWIMNTEAFF
TGCGCCATCAGGGGACAGTGGGCATGGATCATGAACACTGAAGCTTTCTTT
>TRBV29-1|14|TRBJ2-1|-|-
CSAPGSLGVWEQFF
TGCAGCGCACCGGGATCTCTGGGGGTATGGGAGCAGTTCTTC
>TRBV10-1|18|TRBJ2-5|-|-
CASSESMGASGTLETQYF
TGCGCCAGCAGTGAGTCGATGGGGGCTAGCGGAACCTTGGAGACCCAGTACTTC
>TRBV9|15|TRBJ2-2|TRBD2|-
CASSVTSGSTGELFF
TGTGCCAGCAGCGTTACTAGCGGTTCCACCGGGGAGCTGTTTTTT
>TRBV2|14|TRBJ1-2|TRBD1|-
CASSRGQGNYGYTF
TGTGCCAGCAGTCGTGGACAGGGTAACTATGGCTACACCTTC
>TRBV2|14|TRBJ1-1|TRBD1|few
CASSRQGGGTEAFF
TGTGCCAGCAGTCGACAGGGCGGAGGGACTGAAGCTTTCTTT
>TRBV18|14|TRBJ1-2|-|-
CASSPLQGNYGYTF
TGTGCCAGCTCACCCTTGCAGGGTAACTATGGCTACACCTTC
>TRBV7-7|15|TRBJ1-1|-|-
CASSLVDKMNTEAFF
TGTGCTAGCAGCTTAGTTGACAAAATGAACACTGAAGCTTTCTTT
>TRBV28|17|TRBJ1-2|TRBD1|-
CASSLSSGTGSLYGYTF
TGTGCCAGCAGTTTATCTTCCGGGACAGGAAGCCTCTATGGCTACACCTTC
>TRBV25-1|15|TRBJ1-6|-|-
CASSEFGGYNSPLHF
TGTGCCAGCAGTGAATTTGGGGGCTATAATTCACCCCTCCACTTT
>TRBV9|14|TRBJ1-4|-|-
CASSPLGGLKKLFF
TGTGCCAGCAGCCCTTTGGGGGGCCTGAAGAAACTGTTTTTT
>TRBV2|14|TRBJ2-7|-|-
CASSARQPTYEQYF
TGTGCCAGCAGTGCCCGACAGCCCACCTACGAGCAGTACTTC
>TRBV4-3|19|TRBJ2-2|TRBD2|-
CASSQEFLAGGKNTGELFF
TGCGCCAGCAGCCAAGAGTTCCTAGCGGGAGGGAAGAACACCGGGGAGCTGTTTTTT
>TRBV5-1|17|TRBJ2-3|TRBD2|-
CASSLGPAGGDIDTQYF
TGCGCCAGCAGCTTGGGGCCAGCGGGGGGCGATATAGATACGCAGTATTTT
>TRBV30|16|TRBJ1-3|-|-
CAWSVQGGASGNTIYF
TGTGCCTGGAGTGTACAGGGAGGCGCCTCTGGAAACACCATATATTTT
>TRBV6-5|16|TRBJ1-6|TRBD1|few
CASSYGTGTANSPLHF
TGTGCCAGCAGTTACGGGACGGGGACAGCTAATTCACCCCTCCACTTT
>TRBV6-1|14|TRBJ1-1|TRBD1|-
CASIRTGGSTEAFF
TGTGCCAGCATCCGGACAGGGGGGAGCACTGAAGCTTTCTTT
>TRBV19|17|TRBJ2-3|TRBD1|once
CASSKQRQGASTDTQYF
TGTGCCAGTAGTAAGCAAAGACAGGGTGCTAGCACAGATACGCAGTATTTT
>TRBV5-1|14|TRBJ1-6|TRBD1|-
CASSLGQGNSPLHF
TGCGCCAGCAGCTTAGGACAGGGCAACTCACCCCTCCACTTT
>TRBV19|14|TRBJ1-2|-|few
CASNLGQTNYGYTF
TGTGCCAGTAATTTGGGACAAACTAACTATGGCTACACCTTC
>TRBV28|14|TRBJ2-7|-|-
CASSLSGRTYEQYF
TGTGCCAGCAGTTTATCGGGGCGGACCTACGAGCAGTACTTC
>TRBV29-1|13|TRBJ2-7|-|once
CSVEVGSGDEQYF
TGCAGCGTTGAAGTAGGGTCGGGGGACGAGCAGTACTTC
>TRBV5-4|15|TRBJ2-1|TRBD2|-
CASSSLLAGGLEQFF
TGTGCCAGCAGCTCCTTACTAGCGGGGGGGCTTGAGCAGTTCTTC
>TRBV5-6|14|TRBJ2-7|-|-
CASSFKGRIYEQYF
TGTGCCAGCAGCTTCAAGGGACGGATCTACGAGCAGTACTTC
>TRBV9|16|TRBJ2-2|-|-
CASSVGNSGNTGELFF
TGTGCCAGCAGCGTAGGAAATAGCGGTAACACCGGGGAGCTGTTTTTT
>TRBV6-5|13|TRBJ1-1|-|-
CASSNRHAREAFF
TGTGCCAGCAGCAACAGACACGCCCGTGAAGCTTTCTTT
>TRBV19|14|TRBJ2-1|-|-
CASMPQGRYNEQFF
TGTGCCAGTATGCCACAGGGTCGGTACAATGAGCAGTTCTTC
>TRBV6-1|15|TRBJ1-5|-|-
CASSTGGFGNQPQHF
TGTGCCAGCAGTACTGGGGGGTTCGGCAATCAGCCCCAGCATTTT
>TRBV7-2|17|TRBJ2-1|TRBD2|-
CASSQRTSGRAPREQFF
TGTGCCAGCAGCCAAAGAACAAGCGGGAGGGCCCCCCGTGAGCAGTTCTTC
>TRBV4-1|15|TRBJ2-2|-|-
CASSQIGGGTGELFF
TGCGCCAGCAGCCAAATAGGTGGGGGCACCGGGGAGCTGTTTTTT
>TRBV5-1|14|TRBJ2-3|TRBD1|-
CASSSRTGKNTQYF
TGCGCCAGCAGCTCTCGGACAGGGAAGAATACGCAGTATTTT
>TRBV2|13|TRBJ2-7|-|-
CASRPDGAYEQYF
TGTGCCAGCAGACCGGACGGGGCCTACGAGCAGTACTTC
>TRBV30|14|TRBJ1-1|-|-
CAWSWGRKDAEAFF
TGTGCCTGGAGTTGGGGGCGGAAGGACGCTGAAGCTTTCTTT
>TRBV5-6|17|TRBJ2-3|-|-
CASNRIPTFTSTDTQYF
TGTGCCAGCAACCGGATCCCGACCTTCACTAGCACAGATACGCAGTATTTT